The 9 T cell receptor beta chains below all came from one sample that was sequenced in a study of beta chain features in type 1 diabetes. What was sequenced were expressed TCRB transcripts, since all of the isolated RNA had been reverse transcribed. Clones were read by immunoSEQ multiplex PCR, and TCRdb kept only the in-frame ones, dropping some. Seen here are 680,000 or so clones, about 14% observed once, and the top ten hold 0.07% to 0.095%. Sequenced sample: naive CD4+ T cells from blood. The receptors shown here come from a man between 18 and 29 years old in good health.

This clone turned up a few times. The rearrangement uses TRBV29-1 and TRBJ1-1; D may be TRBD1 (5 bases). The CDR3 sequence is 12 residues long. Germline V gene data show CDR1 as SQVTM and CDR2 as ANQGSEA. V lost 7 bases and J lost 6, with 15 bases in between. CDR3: CSAERGRAEAFF. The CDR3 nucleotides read TGCAGCGCCGAAAGGGGACGGGCTGAAGCTTTCTTT.

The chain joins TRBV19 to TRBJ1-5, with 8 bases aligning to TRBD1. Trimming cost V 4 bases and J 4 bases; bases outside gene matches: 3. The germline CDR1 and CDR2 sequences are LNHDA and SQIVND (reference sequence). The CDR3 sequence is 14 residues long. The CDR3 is CASSTGQVNQPQHF. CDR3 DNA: TGTGCCAGTAGTACGGGACAGGTAAATCAGCCCCAGCATTTT.

This chain's CDR3 is CASSQDRASSLPYEQYF. The DNA for the CDR3 is TGCGCCAGCAGCCAAGATAGAGCGTCTAGCCTTCCCTACGAGCAGTACTTC. V is TRBV4-1 and J is TRBJ2-7; the D gene is possibly TRBD2 (5 bases). Between the trimmed V and J ends, which lost 0 bases and 2 bases, there was a span of 17 bases. CDR3 length: 17 residues. The germline CDR1 and CDR2 sequences are MGHRA and YSYEKL.

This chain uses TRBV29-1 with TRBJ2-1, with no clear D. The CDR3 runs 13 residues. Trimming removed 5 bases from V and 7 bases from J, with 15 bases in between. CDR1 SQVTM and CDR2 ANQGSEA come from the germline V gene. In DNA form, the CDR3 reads TGCAGCGTTACAGATATGGTACAGAATGAGCAGTTCTTC. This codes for CSVTDMVQNEQFF.

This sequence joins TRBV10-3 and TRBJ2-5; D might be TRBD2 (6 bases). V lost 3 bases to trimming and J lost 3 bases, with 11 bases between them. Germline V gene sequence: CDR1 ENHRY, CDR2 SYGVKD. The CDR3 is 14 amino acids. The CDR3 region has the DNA TGTGCCATCAGTGACGGAGGGATTGAAGAGACCCAGTACTTC. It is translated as CAISDGGIEETQYF.

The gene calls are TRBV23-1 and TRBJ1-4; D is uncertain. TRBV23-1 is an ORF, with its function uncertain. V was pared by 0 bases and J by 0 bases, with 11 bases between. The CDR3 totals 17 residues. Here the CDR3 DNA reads TGCGCCAGCAGTCAATCGCGGCGAGACGCAACTAATGAAAAACTGTTTTTT. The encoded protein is CASSQSRRDATNEKLFF.

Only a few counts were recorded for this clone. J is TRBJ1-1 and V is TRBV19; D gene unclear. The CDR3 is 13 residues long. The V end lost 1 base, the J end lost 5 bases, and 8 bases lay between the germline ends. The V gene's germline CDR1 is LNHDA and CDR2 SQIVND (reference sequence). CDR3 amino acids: CASSIGSWTEAFF. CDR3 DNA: TGTGCCAGTAGTATAGGAAGCTGGACTGAAGCTTTCTTT. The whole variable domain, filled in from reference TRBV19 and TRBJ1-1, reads DGGITQSPKYLFRKEGQNVTLSCEQNLNHDAMYWYRQDPGQGLRLIYYSQIVNDFQKGDIAEGYSVSREKKESFPLTVTSAQKNPTAFYLCASSIGSWTEAFFGQGTRLTVV.

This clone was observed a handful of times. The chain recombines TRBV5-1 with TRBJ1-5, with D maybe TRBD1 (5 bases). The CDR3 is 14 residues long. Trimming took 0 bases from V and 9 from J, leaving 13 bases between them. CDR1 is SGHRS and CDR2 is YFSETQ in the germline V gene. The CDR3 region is CASSLEAGRAPQHF. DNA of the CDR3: TGCGCCAGCAGCTTGGAGGCAGGGCGAGCGCCCCAGCATTTT.

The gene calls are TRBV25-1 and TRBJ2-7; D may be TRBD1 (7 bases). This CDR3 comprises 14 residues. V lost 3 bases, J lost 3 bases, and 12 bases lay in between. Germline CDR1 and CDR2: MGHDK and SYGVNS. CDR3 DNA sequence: TGTGCCAGCAGTGAGAGCAGGGGGGTCTACGAGCAGTACTTC. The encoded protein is CASSESRGVYEQYF.